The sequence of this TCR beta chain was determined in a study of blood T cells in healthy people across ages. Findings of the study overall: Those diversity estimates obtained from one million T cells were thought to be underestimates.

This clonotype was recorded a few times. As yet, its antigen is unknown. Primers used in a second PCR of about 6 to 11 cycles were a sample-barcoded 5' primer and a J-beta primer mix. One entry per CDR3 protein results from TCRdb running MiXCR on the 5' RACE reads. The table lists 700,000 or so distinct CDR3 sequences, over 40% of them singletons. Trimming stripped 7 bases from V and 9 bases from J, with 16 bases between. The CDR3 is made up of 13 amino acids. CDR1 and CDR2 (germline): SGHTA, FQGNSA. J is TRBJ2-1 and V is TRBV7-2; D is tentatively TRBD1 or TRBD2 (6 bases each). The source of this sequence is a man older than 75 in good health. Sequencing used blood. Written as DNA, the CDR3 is TGTGCCAGCATCAAGGGGGTGGGGGGTGAGCAGTTCTTC. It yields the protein CASIKGVGGEQFF.